This T cell receptor (beta chain) was obtained from a study of T cells after yellow fever vaccination. Study-wide results and limits: Contamination of FACS-sorted repertoires by abundant clonotypes from the bulk population could occur. Post-booster repertoires again held most primary-vaccination clones (roughly 95% CD4, about 88% CD8).

Trimming removed 6 bases at V and 4 bases at J, with 10 bases between. CDR1 SGHTA and CDR2 FQGNSA come from the germline V gene. This CDR3 has 13 residues. Via MiXCR, TCRdb re-called the 5' RACE reads, giving one row per CDR3 protein. The sample has 150,000 to 200,000 distinct CDR3 sequences, about 7% seen once. This clonotype was detected ten times or more. As yet, its antigen is unknown. Sample: CD4+ T cells sorted from PBMCs, taken 5 days after the first yellow fever vaccination. The sequence came from a young man who received the YFV17D yellow fever vaccine. The V call is TRBV7-2, the J call TRBJ1-3; D remains ambiguous. The CDR3 DNA sequence: TGTGCCAGCAGTGTGGGGTTAGGAAACACCATATATTTT. Encoded protein: CASSVGLGNTIYF.